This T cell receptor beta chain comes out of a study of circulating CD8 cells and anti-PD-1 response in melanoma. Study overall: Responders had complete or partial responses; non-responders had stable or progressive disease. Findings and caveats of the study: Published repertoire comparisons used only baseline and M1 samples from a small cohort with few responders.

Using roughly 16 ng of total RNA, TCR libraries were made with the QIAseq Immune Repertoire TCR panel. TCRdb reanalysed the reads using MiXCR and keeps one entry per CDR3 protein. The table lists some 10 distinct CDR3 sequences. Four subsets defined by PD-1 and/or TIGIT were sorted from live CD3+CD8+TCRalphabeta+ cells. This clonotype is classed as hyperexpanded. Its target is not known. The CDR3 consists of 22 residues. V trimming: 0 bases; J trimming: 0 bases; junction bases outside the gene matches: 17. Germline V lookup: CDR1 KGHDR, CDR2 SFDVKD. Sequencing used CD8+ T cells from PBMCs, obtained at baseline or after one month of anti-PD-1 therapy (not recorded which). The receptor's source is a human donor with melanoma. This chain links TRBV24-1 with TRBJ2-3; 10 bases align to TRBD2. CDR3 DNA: TGTGCCACCAGTGATTTGCAAATCGGACTAGCGGACGACTTGGCTAGCACAGATACGCAGTATTTT. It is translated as CATSDLQIGLADDLASTDTQYF.